The next 16 T cell receptor beta chains were all read from a single sample in a study of T cell changes during pregnancy in multiple sclerosis. Some clones are missing from TCRdb's copy, which holds only in-frame ones; the method was immunoSEQ multiplex PCR. Of tens of thousands of clones listed, approximately 90% are singletons. Sequenced material: peripheral blood, taken in the second trimester of pregnancy. The receptors here all came from a female donor in good health, enrolled as a control in a pregnancy study.

This sequence joins TRBV2 and TRBJ2-7; D is perhaps TRBD1 (6 bases). Looked up from germline, CDR1 is SNHLY and CDR2 is FYNNEI. Trimming cost V 3 bases and J 0 bases, with 12 bases left between them. The CDR3 runs to 15 residues. The DNA for the CDR3 is TGTGCCAGCAGTGAGGGGGCAGGATCCTCCTACGAGCAGTACTTC. It is translated as CASSEGAGSSYEQYF.

The chain is built from TRBV4-3 and TRBJ2-1; tentatively, D is TRBD2 (5 bases). CDR1 is LGHNA and CDR2 is YSLEER in the germline V gene. CDR3 size: 14 residues. V lost 4 bases and J lost 4, with 11 bases in between. The CDR3 sequence is CASSRGGSYNEQFF. In nucleotides, the CDR3 is TGCGCCAGCAGCCGCGGCGGGTCTTACAATGAGCAGTTCTTC.

The gene calls are TRBV6-1 and TRBJ2-7; perhaps TRBD1 as D (6 bases). V gave up 8 bases and J gave up 1 base, with 12 bases separating them. CDR3 length: 13 residues. The germline gives CDR1 MNHNS, CDR2 SASEGT. DNA of the CDR3: TGTGCCAGCCAGGGGTGGACATCCTACGAGCAGTACTTC. It codes for CASQGWTSYEQYF.

This clone was detected once. The junction departs from the called germline gene at one end, perhaps through a read error. The J gene is TRBJ2-3, the V gene TRBV4-3, with 8 bases aligning to TRBD2. CDR1 is LGHNA and CDR2 is YSLEER in the germline V gene. CDR3 length: 16 residues. CDR3 DNA: TGCGCCAGCAACCAAGAGTTAGCGGGGTATATGCATACGCAGTATTTT. Translated, it gives CASNQELAGYMHTQYF.

This chain uses TRBV18 with TRBJ1-5; 8 nucleotides match TRBD1. V shed 0 bases, J shed 7 bases, and the junction held 5 bases outside the gene matches. This CDR3 spans 15 amino acids. The germline gives CDR1 KGHSH, CDR2 LQKENI. In DNA, the CDR3 is TGTGCCAGCTCACCACCGGGACAGGTGGACCAGCCCCAGCATTTT. The encoded protein is CASSPPGQVDQPQHF.

This clone occurred once. CDR3 residues: CASSFQNYGYTF. CDR3 coding DNA: TGTGCCAGCAGCTTCCAAAACTATGGCTACACCTTC. V usage is TRBV7-2 and J usage is TRBJ1-2, with D hard to call. Trimming pared 3 bases from V and 2 bases from J, leaving 4 bases between. This CDR3 has 12 residues. The germline V gene encodes CDR1 SGHTA and CDR2 FQGNSA.

This rearrangement joins TRBV7-2 to TRBJ2-1; D is possibly TRBD2 (7 bases). CDR3 size: 16 residues. V was trimmed by 2 bases and J by 3 bases, leaving 14 bases between them. Germline assignment: CDR1 SGHTA and CDR2 FQGNSA. CDR3 bases: TGTGCCAGCAGCTTACGCGGCGGGGGCCTCTACAATGAGCAGTTCTTC. Protein: CASSLRGGGLYNEQFF. Using reference TRBV7-2 and TRBJ2-1 for the parts outside the CDR3, the full variable domain is GAGVSQSPSNKVTEKGKDVELRCDPISGHTALYWYRQSLGQGLEFLIYFQGNSAPDKSGLPSDRFSAERTGGSVSTLTIQRTQQEDSAVYLCASSLRGGGLYNEQFFGPGTRLTVL.

The chain employs TRBV25-1 and TRBJ1-4; the D gene is possibly TRBD1 (6 bases). V was pared by 3 bases and J by 8 bases, with 25 bases between. Per germline, CDR1 MGHDK and CDR2 SYGVNS. CDR3 length: 18 residues. The CDR3 coding sequence is TGTGCCAGCAGTGAGACAAGTGTTTCGAGGGGGATGCGGGAAAAACTGTTTTTT. This codes for CASSETSVSRGMREKLFF.

The chain has TRBV28 and TRBJ2-3; 8 bases are a match to TRBD1. V shed 1 base, J shed 0 bases, and the junction held 9 bases outside the gene matches. Germline V lookup: CDR1 MDHEN, CDR2 SYDVKM. The CDR3 totals 18 residues. The CDR3 DNA reads as TGTGCCAGCAGTTTATCCACTCGACAGGGGTGGAGCACAGATACGCAGTATTTT. This translates into CASSLSTRQGWSTDTQYF.

In its sample, this clone was seen once. J is TRBJ2-1 and V is TRBV6-5; 8 bases match TRBD2. J was trimmed by 7 bases and V by 6 bases; bases with no gene match: 2. The germline V gene encodes CDR1 MNHEY and CDR2 SVGAGI. This CDR3 has 12 amino acids. CDR3 coding DNA: TGTGCCAGCAGAGGCGGGGGGAATGAGCAGTTCTTC. This sequence encodes CASRGGGNEQFF.

The chain couples TRBV18 to TRBJ1-1, with 9 bases identical to TRBD1. With V trimmed by 3 bases and J by 4 bases, 6 bases remained unmatched. CDR3 size: 15 residues. CDR1 is KGHSH, CDR2 LQKENI, per germline. The CDR3 nucleotides are TGTGCCAGCTCACCGTCCGGGACAGGGTCCACTGAAGCTTTCTTT. It specifies CASSPSGTGSTEAFF.

This clone was detected only once. This chain connects TRBV7-2 to TRBJ1-5; TRBD1 matches 7 bases. The CDR3 is made up of 14 amino acids. V lost 7 bases to trimming and J lost 4 bases; unmatched junction nucleotides: 7. Germline V CDR1 and CDR2: SGHTA, FQGNSA. CDR3 sequence reads: CASTFRDSNQPQHF. The CDR3 DNA follows: TGTGCCAGCACTTTCCGGGACAGTAATCAGCCCCAGCATTTT.

This clone was seen just once. The chain joins TRBV7-8 to TRBJ1-2; D unclear. Trimming stripped 4 bases from V and 1 base from J, with 19 bases between. CDR1 is SGHVS and CDR2 is FQNEAQ in the germline V gene. The CDR3 totals 17 residues. The DNA for the CDR3 is TGTGCCAGCAGCTCCCCGATCCGAGGGCCCAATAACTATGGCTACACCTTC. Protein product: CASSSPIRGPNNYGYTF.

The genes are TRBV28 and TRBJ1-1; 11 bases fit TRBD1. The CDR3 spans 15 residues. Germline V gene lookup returns CDR1 MDHEN and CDR2 SYDVKM. Trimming at V came to 1 base and at J to 4 bases, leaving 2 bases not matched to a gene. In nucleotides, the CDR3 is TGTGCCAGCAGTTTATCGGGGACAGGGGGCACTGAAGCTTTCTTT. Residues: CASSLSGTGGTEAFF.

The chain carries TRBV25-1 and TRBJ2-7; no firm D call. The CDR3 runs 15 residues. Between the trimmed V and J ends, which lost 3 bases and 2 bases, there was a span of 14 bases. CDR1 is MGHDK, CDR2 SYGVNS, per germline. CDR3 region: CASSDPGTDAYEQYF. CDR3 bases: TGTGCCAGCAGTGATCCTGGAACAGACGCCTACGAGCAGTACTTC.

The chain has TRBV4-2 and TRBJ2-5, with TRBD2 matching over 7 bases. V was clipped by 1 base and J by 3 bases; unmatched bases: 8. There are 16 residues in the CDR3. Germline V gene data show CDR1 as LGHNA and CDR2 as YNFKEQ. The CDR3 region is CASSQGEAGYKETQYF. The DNA of the CDR3 is TGTGCCAGCAGCCAAGGAGAAGCGGGGTACAAAGAGACCCAGTACTTC.